This entry concerns a single T cell receptor beta chain. Participants' own reports of clinical history determined their cohort assignment. The data originate from a study of blood T cell repertoires in COVID-19. V gave up 2 bases and J gave up 7 bases; unmatched junction bases: 3. Germline assignment: CDR1 SGDLS and CDR2 YYNGEE. The CDR3 has 13 amino acids. The repertoire was sequenced with immunoSEQ multiplex PCR; TCRdb's copy has only in-frame clones and lacks some. Found here are around 190,000 clones, 80% to 85% of them singletons; the top ten hold about 3.3%. The receptor was derived from a woman in her twenties or thirties who had been exposed to COVID-19. Sequenced material: PBMCs or T cells enriched from blood (not recorded which). The V gene is TRBV9, the J gene TRBJ2-1; 7 bases align to TRBD2. The CDR3 here is CASSVGGRNEQFF. CDR3 in DNA: TGTGCCAGCAGCGTCGGGGGGAGGAATGAGCAGTTCTTC.